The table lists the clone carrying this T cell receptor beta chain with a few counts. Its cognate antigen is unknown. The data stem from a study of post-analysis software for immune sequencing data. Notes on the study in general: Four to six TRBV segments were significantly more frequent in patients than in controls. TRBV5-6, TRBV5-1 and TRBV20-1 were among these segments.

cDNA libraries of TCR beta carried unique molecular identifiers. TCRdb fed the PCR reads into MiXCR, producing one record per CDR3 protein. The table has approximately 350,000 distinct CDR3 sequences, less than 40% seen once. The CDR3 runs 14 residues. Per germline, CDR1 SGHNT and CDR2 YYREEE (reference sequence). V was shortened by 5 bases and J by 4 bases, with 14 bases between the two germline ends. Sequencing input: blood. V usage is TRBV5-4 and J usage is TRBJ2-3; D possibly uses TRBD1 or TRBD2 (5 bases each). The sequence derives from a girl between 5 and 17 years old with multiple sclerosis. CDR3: CASSMGVDSDTQYF. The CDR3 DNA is TGTGCCAGCAGTATGGGGGTGGATTCAGATACGCAGTATTTT.